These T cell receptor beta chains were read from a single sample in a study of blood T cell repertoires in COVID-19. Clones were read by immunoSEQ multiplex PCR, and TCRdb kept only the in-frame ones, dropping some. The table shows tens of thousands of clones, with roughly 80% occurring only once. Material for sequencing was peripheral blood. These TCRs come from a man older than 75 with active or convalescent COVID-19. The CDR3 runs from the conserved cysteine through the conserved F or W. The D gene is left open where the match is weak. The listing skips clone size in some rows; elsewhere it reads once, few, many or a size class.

TGCGCCAGCAGTCGGACAGGGGGCTTCAGGGAGACCCAGTACTTC	CASSRTGGFRETQYF	15	TRBD1	TRBJ2-5	-	TRBV10-2
TGTGCCAGCAGCTCTAATATTAATTCACCCCTCCACTTT	CASSSNINSPLHF	13	-	TRBJ1-6	-	TRBV7-3
TGTGCCACCAGTGCGGCAGGCAATAATGAAAAACTGTTTTTT	CATSAAGNNEKLFF	14	-	TRBJ1-4	-	TRBV24-1
TGTGCCAGCAGCTTATACCTAGCGGGGGAGACCCAGTACTTC	CASSLYLAGETQYF	14	TRBD2	TRBJ2-5	-	TRBV7-9
TGCGCCAGCAGCTTGACAGGGGGTGTGGAGACCCAGTACTTC	CASSLTGGVETQYF	14	TRBD1	TRBJ2-5	-	TRBV5-1
TGCGCCAGCAGCCAAGATCCGGTTCAGGGGACGGGAAACACCATATATTTT	CASSQDPVQGTGNTIYF	17	-	TRBJ1-3	many	TRBV4-3
TGCAGCGTTGAGGAGACAGGGGGCTTCACTGAAGCTTTCTTT	CSVEETGGFTEAFF	14	TRBD1	TRBJ1-1	medium-sized	TRBV29-1
TGTGCCAGCAGCCCAGGACATCCGAGCTCCTACGAGCAGTACTTC	CASSPGHPSSYEQYF	15	-	TRBJ2-7	-	TRBV5-5
TGCAGTGCTAGTCCCGGGGGGGTCTATGGCTACACCTTC	CSASPGGVYGYTF	13	-	TRBJ1-2	few	TRBV20-1
TGTGCCAGCAGTGAAGTAGCGGGGGGGCCTTATGAGCAGTTCTTC	CASSEVAGGPYEQFF	15	TRBD2	TRBJ2-1	once	TRBV6-1
TGTGCCAGCAGCTTAGGGACAGGGGGCCCGGAGACCCAGTACTTC	CASSLGTGGPETQYF	15	TRBD1	TRBJ2-5	-	TRBV7-7
TGTGCCAGTAGTCGTTCTAGCGGGGGGGTGTACCAAGAGACCCAGTACTTC	CASSRSSGGVYQETQYF	17	TRBD2	TRBJ2-5	-	TRBV19
TGTGCCAGCAGCTTAGGATTCGGGGGTGGTAGCACTGAAGCTTTCTTT	CASSLGFGGGSTEAFF	16	-	TRBJ1-1	few	TRBV7-9
TGTGCCAGCAGCTGGGACAGGGAGGGCTATGGCTACACCTTC	CASSWDREGYGYTF	14	TRBD1	TRBJ1-2	-	TRBV7-8
TGTGCCAGCAGCGTGAAGGTCAGCGGCGGGTACTTC	CASSVKVSGGYF	12	-	TRBJ2-7	-	TRBV5-8
TGCGCCAGCAGGCCCGGGGGGGAGGGTCAGCCCCAGCATTTT	CASRPGGEGQPQHF	14	-	TRBJ1-5	few	TRBV10-2
TGTGCCAGCAGCTTAATGGGACTAGTTTCGAGTGAGCAGTTCTTC	CASSLMGLVSSEQFF	15	TRBD2	TRBJ2-1	-	TRBV7-3
TGTGCCAGCTCACCGAGGGGCAATCAGCCCCAGCATTTT	CASSPRGNQPQHF	13	-	TRBJ1-5	-	TRBV18
TGCAGCGTTGAAGATTCGGAGGGGGCAACCTACAATGAGCAGTTCTTC	CSVEDSEGATYNEQFF	16	-	TRBJ2-1	-	TRBV29-1
TGTGCCAGCAGCTTAGCTCTGAGGGAGCGGTACTTC	CASSLALRERYF	12	-	TRBJ2-7	-	TRBV7-2
TGTGCCAGTAGTATGGCGACTCCCAAAGAGACCCAGTACTTC	CASSMATPKETQYF	14	-	TRBJ2-5	-	TRBV19
TGTGCCAGCAGCCTTACAGGGGGCGTTTCATCTGGAAACACCATATATTTT	CASSLTGGVSSGNTIYF	17	TRBD1	TRBJ1-3	-	TRBV7-2
TGTGCCAGCAGTTTTGGGGTCGGGACCTATAATTCACCCCTCCACTTT	CASSFGVGTYNSPLHF	16	-	TRBJ1-6	-	TRBV28
TGTGCCAGCTCACCCACCGGGACAGGGAGCGGACAGCCCCAGCATTTT	CASSPTGTGSGQPQHF	16	TRBD1	TRBJ1-5	-	TRBV18
TGTGCCAGCAGTGTCGACAAATTAAGTGAAAAACTGTTTTTT	CASSVDKLSEKLFF	14	-	TRBJ1-4	-	TRBV2
TGTGCCAGCAGTGCCCGCATCCGACAGGGGGGCTCCACAGATACGCAGTATTTT	CASSARIRQGGSTDTQYF	18	TRBD1	TRBJ2-3	-	TRBV6-1
TGTGCCAGCAGCCCCACAGGGTCCTATGGAAACACCATATATTTT	CASSPTGSYGNTIYF	15	-	TRBJ1-3	-	TRBV7-9
TGCGCCAGCAGCAGGCGGAGGGGAGATCAGCCCCAGCATTTT	CASSRRRGDQPQHF	14	-	TRBJ1-5	-	TRBV4-1
TGTGCCAGCAGCCCTAGACTGACAGATACGCAGTATTTT	CASSPRLTDTQYF	13	-	TRBJ2-3	-	TRBV11-2
TGTGCCAGCGGCACGGAACAGGGGCACGGCTACACCTTC	CASGTEQGHGYTF	13	TRBD1	TRBJ1-2	once	TRBV7-9
TGTGCCAGCAGTTACTCTAACCCCTGGGGAGGGGGGGAGCTGTTTTTT	CASSYSNPWGGGELFF	16	TRBD2	TRBJ2-2	-	TRBV6-5
TGTGCCAGCAGCCAACCGGCGACAGGGAAGAACATTCAGTACTTC	CASSQPATGKNIQYF	15	TRBD1	TRBJ2-4	-	TRBV28
TGTGCCAGTTCAGTTTACACCGGGGAGCTGTTTTTT	CASSVYTGELFF	12	-	TRBJ2-2	-	TRBV19
TGTGCCAGCAGCCAACTCCGGGGTCCGACGAACACCGGGGAGCTGTTTTTT	CASSQLRGPTNTGELFF	17	-	TRBJ2-2	-	TRBV14
TGCAGCGTTGAATCTGTCACCCCAGGGGAGACCCAGTACTTC	CSVESVTPGETQYF	14	-	TRBJ2-5	few	TRBV29-1
TGTGCCAGCAGCTCGGGGACAGTCCCCTACGAGCAGTACTTC	CASSSGTVPYEQYF	14	TRBD1	TRBJ2-7	-	TRBV7-3
TGTGCCAGCAGCTCTCAAGCCTTTCGGGATACGCAGTATTTT	CASSSQAFRDTQYF	14	-	TRBJ2-3	-	TRBV7-9
TGTGCCAGCAGCGGGGGAATTAGCACAGATACGCAGTATTTT	CASSGGISTDTQYF	14	-	TRBJ2-3	-	TRBV2
TGCGCCAGCAGCCCGAGCGGGGCTAACTATGGCTACACCTTC	CASSPSGANYGYTF	14	-	TRBJ1-2	-	TRBV5-1
TGTGCCAGCAGTGATAACCGGGGGGGCAATCAGCCCCAGCATTTT	CASSDNRGGNQPQHF	15	-	TRBJ1-5	-	TRBV6-1
TGCGCCAGCAGCCAAGATCAGGGAAACTACGGAAATGGCTACACCTTC	CASSQDQGNYGNGYTF	16	-	TRBJ1-2	-	TRBV4-1
TGCGCCAGCAGCGTACAGGGGAATGGCTACACCTTC	CASSVQGNGYTF	12	TRBD1	TRBJ1-2	-	TRBV5-1
TGCAGTGCTAGTATAGCGGGGGGCCAAGCGACCTACGAGCAGTACTTC	CSASIAGGQATYEQYF	16	TRBD2	TRBJ2-7	-	TRBV20-1
TGTGCCATCAGTCAAAAGACAGGTCAACCTAATTCACCCCTCCACTTT	CAISQKTGQPNSPLHF	16	-	TRBJ1-6	-	TRBV10-3
TGTGCCAGCTCACCACGGGGGCCGAACACCGGGGAGCTGTTTTTT	CASSPRGPNTGELFF	15	-	TRBJ2-2	-	TRBV18
TGTGCCAGCAGCCCCGGACTAGCGGGGAACACCGGGGAGCTGTTTTTT	CASSPGLAGNTGELFF	16	TRBD2	TRBJ2-2	few	TRBV3-1/TRBV3-2
TGTGCCAGCAGTTACTCGACAGGGTCGTTTGATTCACCCCTCCACTTT	CASSYSTGSFDSPLHF	16	TRBD1	TRBJ1-6	-	TRBV6-5
TGTGCCAGCAGCTTAATAGCGTATCGAACCAACACTGAAGCTTTCTTT	CASSLIAYRTNTEAFF	16	-	TRBJ1-1	once	TRBV11-1
TGTGCCAGCAGCCACGCCCGAACACAGAACACTGAAGCTTTCTTT	CASSHARTQNTEAFF	15	-	TRBJ1-1	-	TRBV3-1/TRBV3-2
TGCGCCAGCAGCCAAAGGACAGGGGGAGGATTGCCCCAGCATTTT	CASSQRTGGGLPQHF	15	TRBD1	TRBJ1-5	-	TRBV4-1
TGTGCCAGCAGCCAAGATCCCGAGGGACTAGCGGGGGTTAGCACAGATACGCAGTATTTT	CASSQDPEGLAGVSTDTQYF	20	TRBD2	TRBJ2-3	-	TRBV3-1/TRBV3-2
TGTGCCAGTAGTCGAGACAGGTCTCAGCCCCAGCATTTT	CASSRDRSQPQHF	13	-	TRBJ1-5	few	TRBV19
TGTGCCACCAGTGAGGGCCGGACTGTTCCCGAAAAACTGTTTTTT	CATSEGRTVPEKLFF	15	-	TRBJ1-4	-	TRBV24-1